These 24 T cell receptor beta chains were all obtained from the same sample, sequenced in a study of blood T cell repertoires in COVID-19. Using immunoSEQ multiplex PCR, the repertoire was profiled, and TCRdb retains in-frame clones only, with some absent. Of tens of thousands of clones listed, under 95% are singletons. The source material was peripheral blood. The receptors shown here come from a man aged 50-60 years with active COVID-19.

This rearrangement joins TRBV5-6 to TRBJ2-3, with D unclear. Germline loops: CDR1 SGHDT, CDR2 YYEEEE. V was clipped by 0 bases and J by 5 bases, with 7 bases between them. The CDR3 length is 13 residues. This chain's CDR3 is CASSLGFRDTQYF. CDR3 nucleotides: TGTGCCAGCAGCTTGGGTTTCCGAGATACGCAGTATTTT.

The chain has TRBV6-5 and TRBJ1-1; D may be TRBD1 (6 bases). Trimming left V 6 bases short and J 1 base short, with 12 bases between. Germline CDR1 reads MNHEY; CDR2 reads SVGAGI. CDR3 length equals 14 residues. The CDR3 sequence: CASRDKTGNTEAFF. As DNA, the CDR3 is TGTGCCAGCAGGGACAAGACAGGGAACACTGAAGCTTTCTTT.

This chain links TRBV2 with TRBJ1-2, with D unclear. Trimming pared 4 bases from V and 10 bases from J, leaving 13 bases between. The CDR3 has 12 amino acids. Germline loops: CDR1 SNHLY, CDR2 FYNNEI. The CDR3 bases are TGTGCCAGCAGTGGTAGCTGGGTTGACTACACCTTC. Its translation is CASSGSWVDYTF.

The chain has TRBV2 and TRBJ1-4, with D possibly TRBD1 on 5 matching bases. This CDR3 is built from 15 residues. V shed 7 bases and J shed 7 bases, with 19 bases lying between them. The V gene's germline CDR1 is SNHLY and CDR2 FYNNEI. CDR3 nucleotides: TGTGCCAGCAACGGCGGGGAGGGGCCCAGTGAAAAACTGTTTTTT. Its protein is CASNGGEGPSEKLFF.

In nucleotides, the CDR3 is TGCAGCGTGGCAACATACACTGAAGCTTTCTTT. This sequence encodes CSVATYTEAFF. This chain uses TRBV29-1 with TRBJ1-1; no definite D call. V shed 6 bases and J shed 3 bases, with 8 bases lying between them. The CDR3 consists of 11 residues. In germline, CDR1 is SQVTM, CDR2 ANQGSEA.

The chain is built from TRBV15 and TRBJ2-7; a possible D gene is TRBD2 (6 bases). Germline CDR1 reads LNHNV; CDR2 reads YYDKDF (reference sequence). The V end lost 1 base, the J end lost 7 bases, and 8 bases lay between the germline ends. CDR3 length: 12 amino acids. CDR3 residues: CATSRAAGEQYF. CDR3 bases: TGTGCCACCAGCAGAGCCGCGGGGGAGCAGTACTTC. Looking up the rest from reference TRBV15 and TRBJ2-7 gives the full variable domain: DAMVIQNPRYQVTQFGKPVTLSCSQTLNHNVMYWYQQKSSQAPKLLFHYYDKDFNNEADTPDNFQSRRPNTSFCFLDIRSPGLGDTAMYLCATSRAAGEQYFGPGTRLTVT.

The chain links TRBV3-1 (or the pseudogene TRBV3-2) to TRBJ2-7, with 10 bases matching TRBD2. The germline V gene has CDR1 LGHDT and CDR2 YNNKEL (reference sequence). J was trimmed by 3 bases and V by 6 bases; bases with no gene match: 5. This CDR3 is built from 14 residues. The chain's CDR3 is CASSVAGGFYEQYF. The CDR3 coding sequence is TGTGCCAGCAGTGTAGCGGGAGGTTTCTACGAGCAGTACTTC.

The chain joins TRBV19 to TRBJ2-1; D is ambiguous. This CDR3 comprises 15 residues. Trimming cost V 0 bases and J 0 bases, with 6 bases left between them. The germline V gene encodes CDR1 LNHDA and CDR2 SQIVND (reference sequence). The CDR3 bases are TGTGCCAGTAGTATAGATCCAGGCTCCTACAATGAGCAGTTCTTC. This encodes CASSIDPGSYNEQFF. The whole variable domain, remainder taken from reference TRBV19 and TRBJ2-1, is DGGITQSPKYLFRKEGQNVTLSCEQNLNHDAMYWYRQDPGQGLRLIYYSQIVNDFQKGDIAEGYSVSREKKESFPLTVTSAQKNPTAFYLCASSIDPGSYNEQFFGPGTRLTVL.

The chain links TRBV5-5 to TRBJ1-6; weak D call: TRBD1 (6 bases). Germline V gene sequence: CDR1 SGHKS, CDR2 YYEKEE (reference sequence). V gave up 6 bases and J gave up 4 bases, with 11 bases separating them. There are 14 residues in the CDR3. Here the CDR3 reads CASTSGTYNSPLHF. In DNA form, the CDR3 reads TGTGCCAGCACCTCCGGGACATATAATTCACCCCTCCACTTT.

For the CDR3, the DNA is TGTGCCAGCAGTAGGGCTAGCGGGATCCGCGGCAACGAGCAGTACTTC. Amino acid sequence: CASSRASGIRGNEQYF. V and J are TRBV27 and TRBJ2-7; 9 nucleotides line up with TRBD2. CDR1 is MNHEY and CDR2 is SMNVEV in the germline V gene (reference sequence). V gave up 5 bases and J gave up 5 bases; unmatched junction bases: 13. The CDR3 sequence is 16 residues long.

This chain uses TRBV25-1 with TRBJ2-1; D might be TRBD1 (5 bases). The CDR3 spans 15 residues. CDR1 and CDR2 from the germline V gene are MGHDK and SYGVNS. V lost 5 bases and J 9 bases, leaving 20 bases between the germline ends. CDR3 sequence: CASSIPKFGATEQFF. The CDR3 nucleotides are TGTGCCAGCAGTATCCCCAAATTTGGGGCAACTGAGCAGTTCTTC. The variable domain in full, completed from reference TRBV25-1 and TRBJ2-1, reads EADIYQTPRYLVIGTGKKITLECSQTMGHDKMYWYQQDPGMELHLIHYSYGVNSTEKGDLSSESTVSRIRTEHFPLTLESARPSHTSQYLCASSIPKFGATEQFFGPGTRLTVL.

The gene calls are TRBV2 and TRBJ1-5; 7 bases are shared with TRBD1. The CDR3 runs 14 residues. V gave up 8 bases and J gave up 4 bases; unmatched junction bases: 8. Germline CDR1 is SNHLY and CDR2 is FYNNEI. The CDR3 region is CASGRDRDNQPQHF. CDR3 in DNA: TGTGCCAGCGGGAGAGACAGGGATAATCAGCCCCAGCATTTT.

The chain combines TRBV25-1 with TRBJ1-1; 7 bases are a match to TRBD1. Looked up from germline, CDR1 is MGHDK and CDR2 is SYGVNS. Trimming took 0 bases from V and 4 from J; bases not matched to a gene: 11. CDR3 length equals 17 residues. The CDR3 spells CASSEYKGGGYFTEAFF. CDR3 DNA sequence: TGTGCCAGCAGTGAATATAAAGGGGGCGGTTATTTCACTGAAGCTTTCTTT.

This chain uses TRBV19 with TRBJ1-1; a weak D match, TRBD1 (6 bases). This CDR3 contains 17 residues. V lost 4 bases to trimming and J lost 0 bases, with 18 bases between them. Germline V lookup: CDR1 LNHDA, CDR2 SQIVND (reference sequence). This CDR3 reads CASSSGPGTPMNTEAFF. The CDR3 DNA follows: TGTGCCAGTAGTAGCGGGCCGGGGACACCCATGAACACTGAAGCTTTCTTT.

The rearrangement links TRBV7-6 to TRBJ2-7; D remains unclear. Germline CDR1 and CDR2: SGHVS and FNYEAQ. This CDR3 has 15 residues. Deletions cut 1 base from V and 5 bases from J, with 15 bases between. DNA for the CDR3: TGTGCCAGCAGCTTAGATGAACACGGCCTAGACGAGCAGTACTTC. It is translated as CASSLDEHGLDEQYF. The full variable domain, its missing parts supplied by reference TRBV7-6 and TRBJ2-7, is GAGVSQSPRYKVTKRGQDVALRCDPISGHVSLYWYRQALGQGPEFLTYFNYEAQQDKSGLPNDRFSAERPEGSISTLTIQRTEQRDSAMYRCASSLDEHGLDEQYFGPGTRLTVT.

The genes are TRBV5-6 and TRBJ1-4, with 9 bases that match TRBD1. There are 15 residues in the CDR3. Germline values: CDR1 SGHDT, CDR2 YYEEEE. With 4 bases clipped from V and 8 bases from J, the junction kept 9 bases outside the gene matches. The CDR3 bases are TGTGCCAGCAGCCTCCGGGGGACAGGGTACGAAAAACTGTTTTTT. It codes for CASSLRGTGYEKLFF.

The chain joins TRBV5-5 to TRBJ1-1; the D gene is possibly TRBD1 (6 bases). In germline, CDR1 is SGHKS, CDR2 YYEKEE (reference sequence). The CDR3 is made up of 15 amino acids. Trimming left V 2 bases short and J 5 bases short, with 16 bases between. CDR3 in DNA: TGTGCCAGCAGCTTCTTCTTGGGGGCGGTAACTGAAGCTTTCTTT. It encodes CASSFFLGAVTEAFF.

The V call is TRBV12-2, the J call TRBJ1-5; whether TRBD1, the table's D call, matches the DNA was not checked. TRBV12-2 is termed a pseudogene. The CDR3 consists of 14 residues. The CDR3 DNA is TGTGCAAGTCGCACAGGGACAGGGGATCAGCCCCAGCATTTT. Protein product: CASRTGTGDQPQHF.

V and J are TRBV9 and TRBJ1-2; D is undetermined. The germline V gene encodes CDR1 SGDLS and CDR2 YYNGEE. This CDR3 is 13 amino acids long. V was shortened by 0 bases and J by 4 bases, with 7 bases between the two germline ends. The CDR3 DNA sequence: TGTGCCAGCAGCGTAGCGGGTCCCTATGGCTACACCTTC. It translates to CASSVAGPYGYTF.

The V call is TRBV7-3, the J call TRBJ2-1; D call uncertain. Germline loops: CDR1 SGHTA, CDR2 FQGTGA. The CDR3 is 13 amino acids. With 4 bases removed from V and 8 bases from J, the gap between germline ends came to 12 bases. The CDR3 sequence: CASSSEVEDEQFF. The CDR3 nucleotides read TGTGCCAGCAGCTCCGAGGTAGAAGATGAGCAGTTCTTC.

This rearrangement joins TRBV5-1 to TRBJ1-1; possibly TRBD1 for D (5 bases). CDR1 and CDR2 (germline): SGHRS, YFSETQ. V gave up 0 bases and J gave up 10 bases, with 19 bases separating them. The CDR3 extends over 15 amino acids. The CDR3 DNA is TGCGCCAGCAGCTTGGGGGTTTTGGACAAAAAGGGAGCTTTCTTT. Amino acid sequence: CASSLGVLDKKGAFF.

The chain carries TRBV2 and TRBJ2-3; TRBD1 might be the D (6 bases). With 8 bases removed from V and 0 bases from J, the gap between germline ends came to 9 bases. Germline values: CDR1 SNHLY, CDR2 FYNNEI. This CDR3 is 13 amino acids long. CDR3 protein: CASSGESTDTQYF. In nucleotides, the CDR3 is TGTGCCAGCTCAGGGGAGAGCACAGATACGCAGTATTTT.

This chain links TRBV15 with TRBJ2-1, with 7 nucleotides matching TRBD1. V shed 3 bases and J 8 bases; nucleotides not matched to a gene: 7. The CDR3 length is 14 residues. Looked up from germline, CDR1 is LNHNV and CDR2 is YYDKDF (reference sequence). DNA of the CDR3: TGTGCCACCAGCAGGCGACAGGGCGGCTATGAGCAGTTCTTC. Protein sequence: CATSRRQGGYEQFF.

CDR3 sequence reads: CSVRPSGKETQYF. Here the CDR3 DNA reads TGCAGCGTTCGCCCTAGCGGTAAAGAGACCCAGTACTTC. The V and J genes are TRBV29-1 and TRBJ2-5, with 7 bases lining up with TRBD2. CDR3 length equals 13 residues. J gave up 3 bases and V 5 bases, and 6 bases lay outside the gene matches. Germline values: CDR1 SQVTM, CDR2 ANQGSEA.